The 5 T cell receptor beta chains below were found in one sample sequenced in a study of shared clonotypes between healthy human individuals. This table comes from immunoSEQ multiplex PCR, and its TCRdb copy is limited to in-frame clones, with some not included. This table holds about 980,000 clones, less than 85% found once. The source material was memory CD4+ T cells sorted from blood. Subset defined: CD45RA-negative fraction. These receptors originate from a man aged 18-30 years in good health.

The count of this clone is one. The chain is built from TRBV6-5 and TRBJ2-3; 8 positions agree with TRBD2. Germline V lookup: CDR1 MNHEY, CDR2 SVGAGI. This CDR3 spans 15 amino acids. With 6 bases clipped from V and 6 bases from J, the junction kept 11 bases outside the gene matches. DNA for the CDR3: TGTGCCAGCAGCCATTCCGGGACTAGTGGGGATACGCAGTATTTT. Its translation is CASSHSGTSGDTQYF.

This chain uses TRBV19 with TRBJ2-2; 11 positions match TRBD2. CDR1 LNHDA and CDR2 SQIVND come from the germline V gene (reference sequence). CDR3 length: 16 residues. Unmatched junction bases numbered 7, after V lost 8 bases and J lost 2 bases. The CDR3 bases are TGTGCCAGTGGTGGACTAGCGGGTTATAACACCGGGGAGCTGTTTTTT. Translation gives CASGGLAGYNTGELFF. The full variable domain, with the rest looked up from reference TRBV19 and TRBJ2-2, is DGGITQSPKYLFRKEGQNVTLSCEQNLNHDAMYWYRQDPGQGLRLIYYSQIVNDFQKGDIAEGYSVSREKKESFPLTVTSAQKNPTAFYLCASGGLAGYNTGELFFGEGSRLTVL.

The chain has TRBV7-8 and TRBJ1-5; no clear D. V dropped 2 bases and J dropped 4 bases, with 12 bases sitting between them. Germline assignment: CDR1 SGHVS and CDR2 FQNEAQ. This CDR3 has 15 residues. CDR3 amino acids: CASSLSDVVNQPQHF. The CDR3 nucleotides read TGTGCCAGCAGCTTAAGTGACGTAGTTAATCAGCCCCAGCATTTT.

V and J are TRBV5-1 and TRBJ1-2; tentative D call: TRBD1 (6 bases). Trimming took 4 bases from V and 3 from J, leaving 16 bases between them. The CDR3 is 15 amino acids. Germline CDR1 is SGHRS and CDR2 is YFSETQ. CDR3 DNA sequence: TGCGCCAGCAGCCAGACAGGAGAAGGGGACTATGGCTACACCTTC. Translated, it gives CASSQTGEGDYGYTF.

The J gene is TRBJ1-6, the V gene TRBV2; no reliable D call. The length of the CDR3 is 15 residues. V was cut by 0 bases and J by 10 bases, with 13 bases left in between. Germline V gene data show CDR1 as SNHLY and CDR2 as FYNNEI. CDR3 nucleotides: TGTGCCAGCAGTGAAGCGAGACTGACCCCATCACCCCTCCACTTT. Protein: CASSEARLTPSPLHF.